A single TCR beta chain is shown here with its context. This entry belongs to a study of technical replicates of blood from several donors. The V gene lost 4 bases and the J gene lost 5 bases, with 17 bases spanning the gap. This CDR3 has 15 amino acids. CDR1 and CDR2 (germline): SGHTA, FQGNSA. TCRdb's copy holds only in-frame clones and misses some; the assay was immunoSEQ multiplex PCR. The table has about 70,000 clones, roughly 96% seen once. The sequence derives from a human donor in good health. V gene TRBV7-2 combines with J gene TRBJ1-1, with D possibly being TRBD1 (5 bases). The sequenced material came from T cells isolated from PBMCs. CDR3 in amino acids: CASSSVGWGRTEAFF. In DNA, the CDR3 is TGTGCCAGCAGCTCCGTCGGTTGGGGCAGGACTGAAGCTTTCTTT.